This T cell receptor beta chain comes out of a study of cytomegalovirus exposure and HLA in healthy donors. Notes on the study in general: Most TCR sequences were seen very rarely across donors, but some public TCRs occurred in many. Prior analysis indicated that the majority of TCR beta V segments exhibited productivity approximately 87% or approximately 30% of the time.

This clone was seen more than once but under ten times. The antigen is unknown. Trimming cost V 4 bases and J 4 bases; bases outside gene matches: 11. CDR3 length: 15 residues. Germline lookup yields CDR1 SGHDT and CDR2 YYEEEE. Primers included in the PCR were 60 Vbeta and 13 Jbeta primers. Method: immunoSEQ multiplex PCR; TCRdb's copy keeps in-frame clones and lacks some. The sample contains about 82,000 clones, 70% to 85% of which appear only once. The source is a man aged 25-45 years in good health and CMV-seropositive. Specimen: PBMCs. The gene calls are TRBV5-6 and TRBJ2-7; 7 bases are shared with TRBD1. The CDR3: CASSTTPGQQYEQYF. In DNA, the CDR3 is TGTGCCAGCAGCACGACCCCGGGACAGCAGTACGAGCAGTACTTC. The full variable domain, its missing parts supplied by reference TRBV5-6 and TRBJ2-7, is DAGVTQSPTHLIKTRGQQVTLRCSPKSGHDTVSWYQQALGQGPQFIFQYYEEEERQRGNFPDRFSGHQFPNYSSELNVNALLLGDSALYLCASSTTPGQQYEQYFGPGTRLTVT.